The 11 T cell receptor beta chains reported below all come from one sample, sequenced in a study of blood T cells in healthy people across ages. For the second PCR, which ran for roughly 7 to 11 cycles, a sample-barcoded 5' primer and a J-beta primer mix were used. TCRdb used MiXCR to reprocess the 5' RACE reads, holding one entry per CDR3 protein. The sample contains 900,000 to 950,000 distinct CDR3 sequences, almost 30% of which appear only once. Separately, the same data were catalogued under a study of T cells of mothers and their children.

The sequencing sample was made of blood. The receptors originated from a middle-aged woman in good health.

This clonotype was observed a few times. A much larger clone differs by one base, so this may be a read error. The rearrangement joins TRBV28 to TRBJ2-3; D is unresolved. The CDR3 has 11 amino acids. Germline values: CDR1 MDHEN, CDR2 SYDVKM. This CDR3 is CASSHTDTRYF. The CDR3 coding sequence is TGTGCCAGCAGTCACACAGATACGCGGTATTTT.

This clonotype was detected a few times. This chain joins TRBV20-1 and TRBJ1-1, with a tentative D call TRBD1 (5 bases). With 0 bases removed from V and 5 bases from J, the gap between germline ends came to 13 bases. Germline V gene lookup returns CDR1 DFQATT and CDR2 SNEGSKA (reference sequence). This CDR3 spans 14 amino acids. The CDR3 sequence is CSAREGQGRTEAFF. The CDR3 DNA follows: TGCAGTGCTAGAGAGGGGCAGGGTCGGACTGAAGCTTTCTTT.

This sequence joins TRBV20-1 and TRBJ2-1; D uncertain. V was clipped by 3 bases and J by 7 bases, with 13 bases between them. Germline CDR1 is DFQATT and CDR2 is SNEGSKA (reference sequence). This CDR3 comprises 13 residues. The CDR3 spells CSASGRIGNEQFF. The CDR3 nucleotides are TGCAGTGCTAGCGGCAGGATAGGGAATGAGCAGTTCTTC.

This chain links TRBV3-1 with TRBJ1-2, with unresolved D. Germline V gene sequence: CDR1 LGHDT, CDR2 YNNKEL (reference sequence). Trimming left V 3 bases short and J 5 bases short, with 10 bases between. The CDR3 contains 13 residues. CDR3 coding DNA: TGTGCCAGCAGCCAGAGTGAAGGATATGGCTACACCTTC. Its translation is CASSQSEGYGYTF.

This clonotype was recorded a few times. A read error is possible here, since a much larger clone lies one base away. CDR3 sequence reads: CASSQGGASSYNEQYF. In DNA, the CDR3 is TGTGCCAGCAGCCAGGGGGGCGCAAGCTCCTACAATGAGCAGTACTTC. The chain uses TRBV4-2 and TRBJ2-1; D might be TRBD1 or TRBD2, each matching 6 bases. The DNA end is a closer match to TRBJ2-7, so the J assignment may be wrong. CDR3 length equals 16 residues. Germline V lookup: CDR1 LGHNA, CDR2 YNFKEQ.

This clonotype occurred many times. J is TRBJ2-1 and V is TRBV18; 8 bases are shared with TRBD1. Germline V gives CDR1 KGHSH, CDR2 LQKENI. Unmatched junction bases numbered 12, after V lost 5 bases and J lost 6 bases. CDR3 length: 16 residues. The CDR3 DNA follows: TGTGCCAGCTCAAAAGATAAGAGACAGGGGTTCAATGAGCAGTTCTTC. Translating gives CASSKDKRQGFNEQFF.

The rearrangement links TRBV20-1 to TRBJ2-7; TRBD1 matches 8 bases. The CDR3 is made up of 14 amino acids. V was pared by 4 bases and J by 1 base, with 6 bases of the junction left unmatched. CDR1 and CDR2 from the germline V gene are DFQATT and SNEGSKA (reference sequence). CDR3 protein: CSATTGVLSYEQYF. In nucleotides, the CDR3 is TGCAGTGCTACGACAGGGGTCCTTTCCTACGAGCAGTACTTC.

This clonotype was counted a few times. This sequence joins TRBV28 and TRBJ2-3, with D perhaps TRBD1 (6 bases). V lost 8 bases, J lost 2 bases, and 11 bases lay in between. CDR3 length equals 13 residues. Germline CDR1 and CDR2: MDHEN and SYDVKM. Here the CDR3 reads CASSQGNTDTQYF. CDR3 DNA: TGTGCCAGCTCACAGGGAAACACAGATACGCAGTATTTT.

This clonotype has a count of ten or more. This sequence joins TRBV4-3 and TRBJ2-3, with TRBD2 as a possible D gene (7 bases). The V gene lost 3 bases and the J gene lost 2 bases, with 18 bases spanning the gap. This CDR3 region has 17 residues. Germline CDR1 is LGHNA and CDR2 is YSLEER. This CDR3 is CASSHALAGALTDTQYF. The CDR3 region has the DNA TGCGCCAGCAGCCATGCCCTGGCGGGGGCCCTCACAGATACGCAGTATTTT.

This clonotype appeared many times. This rearrangement joins TRBV6-6 to TRBJ2-7, with TRBD1 matching 9 bases. The CDR3 is 15 residues long. CDR1 MNHNY and CDR2 SVGAGI come from the germline V gene (reference sequence). V was pared by 6 bases and J by 3 bases, with 9 bases of the junction left unmatched. The CDR3 here is CASRGRGQGVYEQYF. The CDR3 nucleotides read TGTGCCAGCAGGGGGAGGGGACAGGGAGTCTACGAGCAGTACTTC.

The rearrangement uses TRBV20-1 and TRBJ1-2; D might be TRBD1 (5 bases). The CDR3 runs 10 residues. V lost 7 bases to trimming and J lost 7 bases, with 10 bases between them. Germline assignment: CDR1 DFQATT and CDR2 SNEGSKA (reference sequence). This chain's CDR3 is CSEAGSGYTF. The CDR3 DNA follows: TGCAGTGAGGCAGGGTCTGGCTACACCTTC.